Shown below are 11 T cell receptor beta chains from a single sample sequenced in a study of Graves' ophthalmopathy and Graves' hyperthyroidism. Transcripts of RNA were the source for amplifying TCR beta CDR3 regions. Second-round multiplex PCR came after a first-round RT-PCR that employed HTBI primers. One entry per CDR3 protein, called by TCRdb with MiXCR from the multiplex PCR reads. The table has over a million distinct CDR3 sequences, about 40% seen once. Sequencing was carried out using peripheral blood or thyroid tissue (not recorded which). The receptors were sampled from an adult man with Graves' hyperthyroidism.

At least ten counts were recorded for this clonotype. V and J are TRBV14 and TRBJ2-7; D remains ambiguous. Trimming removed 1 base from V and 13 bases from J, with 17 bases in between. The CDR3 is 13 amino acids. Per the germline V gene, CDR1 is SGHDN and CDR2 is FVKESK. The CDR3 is CASSQAALGSVYF. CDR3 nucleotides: TGTGCCAGCAGCCAAGCAGCTCTGGGATCTGTATACTTC.

The DNA of the CDR3 is TGTGCCAGCAGTTTATTAGACGCCAGGACCGGGGAGCTGTTTTTT. The encoded protein is CASSLLDARTGELFF. V is TRBV11-2 and J is TRBJ2-2; D unresolved. The germline CDR1 and CDR2 sequences are SGHAT and FQNNGV. V lost 6 bases and J 5 bases, leaving 16 bases between the germline ends. The CDR3 consists of 15 residues. The whole variable domain, remainder taken from reference TRBV11-2 and TRBJ2-2, is EAGVAQSPRYKIIEKRQSVAFWCNPISGHATLYWYQQILGQGPKLLIQFQNNGVVDDSQLPKDRFSAERLKGVDSTLKIQPAKLEDSAVYLCASSLLDARTGELFFGEGSRLTVL.

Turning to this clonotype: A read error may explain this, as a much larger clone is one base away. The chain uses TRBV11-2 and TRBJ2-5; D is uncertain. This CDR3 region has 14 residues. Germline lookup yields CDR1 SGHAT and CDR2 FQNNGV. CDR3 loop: CASSHDSGSLGQYF. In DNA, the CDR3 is TGCGCCAGCAGCCATGATTCCGGCAGTCTGGGGCAGTACTTC. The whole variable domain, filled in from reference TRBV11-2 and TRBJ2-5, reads EAGVAQSPRYKIIEKRQSVAFWCNPISGHATLYWYQQILGQGPKLLIQFQNNGVVDDSQLPKDRFSAERLKGVDSTLKIQPAKLEDSAVYLCASSHDSGSLGQYFGPGTRLLVL.

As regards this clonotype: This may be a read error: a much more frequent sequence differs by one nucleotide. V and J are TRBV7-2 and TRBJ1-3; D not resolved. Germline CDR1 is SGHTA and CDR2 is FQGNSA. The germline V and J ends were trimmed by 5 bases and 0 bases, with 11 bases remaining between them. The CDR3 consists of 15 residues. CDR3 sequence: CASSATQVSGNTIYF. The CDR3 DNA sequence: TGTGCCAGCAGCGCGACCCAAGTCTCTGGAAACACCATATATTTT.

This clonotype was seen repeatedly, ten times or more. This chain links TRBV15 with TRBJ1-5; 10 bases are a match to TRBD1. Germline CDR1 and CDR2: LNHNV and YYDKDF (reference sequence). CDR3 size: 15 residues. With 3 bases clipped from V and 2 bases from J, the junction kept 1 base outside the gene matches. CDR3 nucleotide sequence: TGTGCCACCAGCAGCGGGACAGGGGGCAATCAGCCCCAGCATTTT. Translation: CATSSGTGGNQPQHF.

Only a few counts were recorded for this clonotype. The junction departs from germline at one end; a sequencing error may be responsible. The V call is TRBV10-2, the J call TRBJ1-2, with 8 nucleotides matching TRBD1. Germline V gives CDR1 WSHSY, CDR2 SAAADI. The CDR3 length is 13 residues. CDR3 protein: CASSQQGVDGYTF. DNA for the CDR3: TGTGCCAGCTCACAACAGGGGGTGGATGGCTACACCTTC.

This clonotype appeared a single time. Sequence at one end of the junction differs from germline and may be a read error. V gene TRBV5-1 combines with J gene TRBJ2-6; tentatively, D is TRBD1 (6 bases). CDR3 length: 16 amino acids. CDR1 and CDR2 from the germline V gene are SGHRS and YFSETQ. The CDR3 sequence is CASSLGALSGANVPTF. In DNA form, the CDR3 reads TGCGCCAGCAGCTTGGGGGCCCTCTCAGGGGCCAACGTCCCGACTTTC.

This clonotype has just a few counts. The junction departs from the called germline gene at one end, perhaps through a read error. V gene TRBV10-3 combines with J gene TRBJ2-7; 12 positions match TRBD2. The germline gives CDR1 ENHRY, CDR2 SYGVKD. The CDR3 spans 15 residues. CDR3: CASSGLAGLSYEQYF. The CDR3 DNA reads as TGTGCCAGCAGTGGACTAGCGGGACTCTCCTACGAGCAGTACTTC.

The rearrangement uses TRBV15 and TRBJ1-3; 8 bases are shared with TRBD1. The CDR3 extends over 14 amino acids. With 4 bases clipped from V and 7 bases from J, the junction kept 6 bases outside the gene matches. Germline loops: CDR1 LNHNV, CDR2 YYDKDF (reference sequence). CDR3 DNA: TGTGCCACCAGCACGGCAGGGGGCAAGAACACCATATATTTT. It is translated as CATSTAGGKNTIYF. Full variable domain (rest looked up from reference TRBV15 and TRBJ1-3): DAMVIQNPRYQVTQFGKPVTLSCSQTLNHNVMYWYQQKSSQAPKLLFHYYDKDFNNEADTPDNFQSRRPNTSFCFLDIRSPGLGDTAMYLCATSTAGGKNTIYFGEGSWLTVV.

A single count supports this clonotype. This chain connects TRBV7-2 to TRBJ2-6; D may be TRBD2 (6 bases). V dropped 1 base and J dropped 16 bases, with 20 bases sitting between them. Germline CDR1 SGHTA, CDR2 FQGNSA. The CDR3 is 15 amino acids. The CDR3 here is CASSLVLAVAGELTF. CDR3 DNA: TGTGCCAGCAGCTTAGTACTAGCAGTCGCCGGGGAGCTGACTTTC.

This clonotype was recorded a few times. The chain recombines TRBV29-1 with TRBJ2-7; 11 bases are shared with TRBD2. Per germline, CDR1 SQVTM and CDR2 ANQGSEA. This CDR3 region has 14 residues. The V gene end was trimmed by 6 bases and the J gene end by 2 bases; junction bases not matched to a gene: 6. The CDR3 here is CSVTTSGGTYEQYF. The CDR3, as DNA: TGCAGCGTGACTACTAGCGGGGGCACCTACGAGCAGTACTTC.